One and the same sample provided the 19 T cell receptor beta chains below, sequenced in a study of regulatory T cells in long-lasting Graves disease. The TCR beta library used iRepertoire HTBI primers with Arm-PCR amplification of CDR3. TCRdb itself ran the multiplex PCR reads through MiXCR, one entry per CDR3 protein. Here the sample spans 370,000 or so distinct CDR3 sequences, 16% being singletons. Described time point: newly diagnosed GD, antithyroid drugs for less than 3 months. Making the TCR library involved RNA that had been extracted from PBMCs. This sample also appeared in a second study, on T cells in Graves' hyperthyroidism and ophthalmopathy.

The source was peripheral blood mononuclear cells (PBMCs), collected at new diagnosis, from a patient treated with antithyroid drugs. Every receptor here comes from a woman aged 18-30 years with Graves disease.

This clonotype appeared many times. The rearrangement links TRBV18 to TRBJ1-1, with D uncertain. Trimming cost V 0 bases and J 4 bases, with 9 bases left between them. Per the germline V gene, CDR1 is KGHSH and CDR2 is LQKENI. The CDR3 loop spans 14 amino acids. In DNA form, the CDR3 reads TGTGCCAGCTCACCACCCGGCAGGACCACTGAAGCTTTCTTT. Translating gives CASSPPGRTTEAFF.

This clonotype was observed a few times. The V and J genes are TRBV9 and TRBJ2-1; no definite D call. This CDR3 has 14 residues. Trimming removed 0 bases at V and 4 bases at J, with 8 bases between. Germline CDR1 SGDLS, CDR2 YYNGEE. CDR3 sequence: CASSVEGWYNEQFF. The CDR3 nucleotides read TGTGCCAGCAGCGTAGAGGGCTGGTACAATGAGCAGTTCTTC.

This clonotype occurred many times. This CDR3 reads CASSRDRHLYGYTF. The CDR3 DNA sequence: TGTGCCAGCAGTAGAGACAGGCACCTCTATGGCTACACCTTC. The chain joins TRBV2 to TRBJ1-2; maybe TRBD1 (6 bases). The CDR3 is 14 amino acids. The V end was cut by 5 bases, the J end by 4 bases, with 14 bases between. Germline assignment: CDR1 SNHLY and CDR2 FYNNEI.

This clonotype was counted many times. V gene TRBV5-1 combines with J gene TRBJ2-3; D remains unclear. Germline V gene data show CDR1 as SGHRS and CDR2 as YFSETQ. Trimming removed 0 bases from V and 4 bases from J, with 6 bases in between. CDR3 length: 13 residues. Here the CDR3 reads CASSLESSDTQYF. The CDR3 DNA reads TGCGCCAGCAGCTTGGAAAGCTCAGATACGCAGTATTTT.

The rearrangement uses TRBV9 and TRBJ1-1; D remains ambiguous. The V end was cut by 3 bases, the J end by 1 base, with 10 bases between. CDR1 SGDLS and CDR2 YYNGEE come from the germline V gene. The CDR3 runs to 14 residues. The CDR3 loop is CASSASGWNTEAFF. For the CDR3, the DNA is TGTGCCAGCAGCGCCTCAGGCTGGAACACTGAAGCTTTCTTT.

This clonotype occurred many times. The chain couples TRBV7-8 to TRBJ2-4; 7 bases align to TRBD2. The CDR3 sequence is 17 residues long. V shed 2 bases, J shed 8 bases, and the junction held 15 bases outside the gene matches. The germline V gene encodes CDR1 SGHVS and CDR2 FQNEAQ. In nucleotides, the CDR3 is TGTGCCAGCAGCTTATGGGAAGCGGGGAATTTTTACGACATTCAGTACTTC. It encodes CASSLWEAGNFYDIQYF.

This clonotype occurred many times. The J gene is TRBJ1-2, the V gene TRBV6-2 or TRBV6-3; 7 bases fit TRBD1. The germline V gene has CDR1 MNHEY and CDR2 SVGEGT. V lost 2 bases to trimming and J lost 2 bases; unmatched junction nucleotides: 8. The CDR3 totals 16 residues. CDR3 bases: TGTGCCAGCAGTTACCAAGGGGGCCGAGGGAACTATGGCTACACCTTC. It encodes CASSYQGGRGNYGYTF.

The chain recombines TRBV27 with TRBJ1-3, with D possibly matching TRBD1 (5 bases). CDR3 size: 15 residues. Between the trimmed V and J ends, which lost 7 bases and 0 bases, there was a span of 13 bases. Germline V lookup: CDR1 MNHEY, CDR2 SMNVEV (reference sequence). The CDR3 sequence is CASTAGVSSGNTIYF. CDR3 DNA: TGTGCCAGCACCGCGGGGGTCTCCTCTGGAAACACCATATATTTT.

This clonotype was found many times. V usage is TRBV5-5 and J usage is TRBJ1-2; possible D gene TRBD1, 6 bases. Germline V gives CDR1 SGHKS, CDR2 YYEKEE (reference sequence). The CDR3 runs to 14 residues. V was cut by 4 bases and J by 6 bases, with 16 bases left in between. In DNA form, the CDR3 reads TGTGCCAGCAGCCTTAGGACAGTAGCAGATGGCTACACCTTC. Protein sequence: CASSLRTVADGYTF.

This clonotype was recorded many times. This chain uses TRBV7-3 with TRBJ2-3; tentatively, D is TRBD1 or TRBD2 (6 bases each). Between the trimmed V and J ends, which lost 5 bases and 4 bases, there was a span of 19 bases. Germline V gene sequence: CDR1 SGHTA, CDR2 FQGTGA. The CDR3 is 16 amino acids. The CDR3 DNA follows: TGTGCCAGCAGCCGCGGTCGAGGGGGGCCGGCAGATACGCAGTATTTT. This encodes CASSRGRGGPADTQYF.

This CDR3 reads CASSERLNKGASKSPHYEQYF. The CDR3, as DNA: TGTGCCAGCAGTGAACGGTTGAATAAGGGGGCAAGTAAGTCGCCACACTACGAGCAGTACTTC. The rearrangement uses TRBV6-1 and TRBJ2-7; TRBD1 aligns across 7 bases. The CDR3 has 21 amino acids. Trimming removed 2 bases from V and 3 bases from J; junction bases left unmatched: 25. CDR1 MNHNS and CDR2 SASEGT come from the germline V gene.

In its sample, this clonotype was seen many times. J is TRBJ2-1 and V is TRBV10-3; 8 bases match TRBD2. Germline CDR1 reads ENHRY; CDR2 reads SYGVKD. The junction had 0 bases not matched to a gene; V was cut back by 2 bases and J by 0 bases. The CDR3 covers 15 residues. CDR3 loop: CAISETSGSYNEQFF. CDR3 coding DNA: TGTGCCATCAGTGAGACTAGCGGCTCCTACAATGAGCAGTTCTTC.

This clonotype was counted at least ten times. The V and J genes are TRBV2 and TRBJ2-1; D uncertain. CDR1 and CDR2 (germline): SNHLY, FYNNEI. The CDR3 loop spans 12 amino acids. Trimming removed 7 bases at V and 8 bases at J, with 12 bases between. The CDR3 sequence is CASNKGWDEQFF. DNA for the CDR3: TGTGCCAGCAATAAGGGATGGGATGAGCAGTTCTTC. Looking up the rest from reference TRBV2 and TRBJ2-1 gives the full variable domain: EPEVTQTPSHQVTQMGQEVILRCVPISNHLYFYWYRQILGQKVEFLVSFYNNEISEKSEIFDDQFSVERPDGSNFTLKIRSTKLEDSAMYFCASNKGWDEQFFGPGTRLTVL.

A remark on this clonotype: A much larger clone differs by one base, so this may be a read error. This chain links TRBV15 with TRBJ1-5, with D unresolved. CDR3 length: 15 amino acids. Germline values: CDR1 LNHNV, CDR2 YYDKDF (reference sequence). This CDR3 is CTTSRAFDSNQPQHF. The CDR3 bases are TGTACCACCAGCAGAGCCTTTGATTCCAATCAGCCCCAGCATTTT.

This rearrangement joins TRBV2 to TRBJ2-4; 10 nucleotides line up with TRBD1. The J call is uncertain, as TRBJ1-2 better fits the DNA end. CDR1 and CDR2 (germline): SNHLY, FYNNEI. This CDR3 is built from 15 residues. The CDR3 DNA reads TGTGCCAGCAGTTTGTCCGGGACAGGGGTTGATGGCTACACCTTC. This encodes CASSLSGTGVDGYTF.

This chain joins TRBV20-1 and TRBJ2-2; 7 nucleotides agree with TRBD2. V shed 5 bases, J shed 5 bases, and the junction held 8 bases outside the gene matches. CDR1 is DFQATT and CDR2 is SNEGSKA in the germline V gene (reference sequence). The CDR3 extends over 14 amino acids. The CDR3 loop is CSARTRSKTGELFF. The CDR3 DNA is TGCAGTGCTCGGACTAGAAGCAAGACCGGGGAGCTGTTTTTT.

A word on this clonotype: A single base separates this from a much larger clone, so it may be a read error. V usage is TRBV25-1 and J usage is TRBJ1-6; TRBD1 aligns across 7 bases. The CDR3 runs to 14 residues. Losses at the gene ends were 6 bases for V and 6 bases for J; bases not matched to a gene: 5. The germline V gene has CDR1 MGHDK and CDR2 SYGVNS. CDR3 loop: CASSAGQLNSPLHF. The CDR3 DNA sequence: TGTGCCAGCAGCGCGGGACAGCTTAATTCACCCCTCCACTTT.

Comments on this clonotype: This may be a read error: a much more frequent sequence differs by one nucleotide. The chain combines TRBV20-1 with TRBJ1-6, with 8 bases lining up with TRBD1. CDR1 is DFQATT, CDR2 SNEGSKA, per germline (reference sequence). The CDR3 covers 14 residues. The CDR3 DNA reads TGCAGTGCGAATGGACAGGGAAGGAATTCACTCCTCCACTTT. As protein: CSANGQGRNSLLHF.

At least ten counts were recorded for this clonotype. In DNA, the CDR3 is TGCGCCAGCAGCTTGTCTGGACAGGGATCGTCCGAGCAGTACTTC. It encodes CASSLSGQGSSEQYF. V is TRBV5-1 and J is TRBJ2-7, with TRBD1 matching over 8 bases. The CDR3 covers 15 residues. The germline V gene has CDR1 SGHRS and CDR2 YFSETQ. Germline trimming cut 1 base from V and 6 bases from J; bases unmatched to any gene: 9.